Following are 30 T cell receptor beta chains from one sample sequenced in a study of a mutant IDH1 vaccine in newly diagnosed glioma. Time point meaning: week 35, safety follow-up. Vaccination comprised doses that each held 300 ug of mutant IDH1 20-mer peptide, plus topical imiquimod. Their antigens are not known. The assay was immunoSEQ multiplex PCR, and TCRdb's table has in-frame clones only and misses some. The data contain roughly 30,000 clones, around 82% of them seen just once; the ten biggest clones take up around 10%. This sample comprised PBMCs, obtained from a glioma patient whose treatment included an IDH1 peptide vaccine. The source is a middle-aged woman with glioma.

The rearrangement links TRBV10-3 to TRBJ2-1; possibly TRBD2 for D (7 bases). V was pared by 4 bases and J by 9 bases, with 16 bases between. CDR3 length: 14 residues. CDR1 ENHRY and CDR2 SYGVKD come from the germline V gene. Here the CDR3 reads CAISGGGGVGEQFF. The CDR3 DNA sequence: TGTGCCATCAGTGGGGGAGGGGGAGTGGGTGAGCAGTTCTTC.

The chain combines TRBV25-1 with TRBJ1-1; D is ambiguous. The CDR3 runs 12 residues. Germline loops: CDR1 MGHDK, CDR2 SYGVNS. Trimming stripped 4 bases from V and 3 bases from J, with 6 bases between. CDR3 residues: CASSVGYTEAFF. The CDR3, as DNA: TGTGCCAGCAGTGTGGGTTACACTGAAGCTTTCTTT.

The chain recombines TRBV7-8 with TRBJ1-1; D not resolved. The germline V gene has CDR1 SGHVS and CDR2 FQNEAQ. Trimming removed 7 bases at V and 0 bases at J, with 15 bases between. The CDR3 has 15 residues. The CDR3 DNA is TGTGCCAGCACCCCGAAGGCAGGCTTGAACACTGAAGCTTTCTTT. Translated, it gives CASTPKAGLNTEAFF.

This clone has a handful of counts. This chain links TRBV7-9 with TRBJ2-2; D call uncertain. The CDR3 spans 15 residues. Germline CDR1 SEHNR, CDR2 FQNEAQ (reference sequence). The V end was cut by 1 base, the J end by 6 bases, with 12 bases between. The CDR3 is CASSLVGPKAGELFF. CDR3 in DNA: TGTGCCAGCAGCTTAGTGGGCCCCAAGGCCGGGGAGCTGTTTTTT. Looking up the rest from reference TRBV7-9 and TRBJ2-2 gives the full variable domain: DTGVSQNPRHKITKRGQNVTFRCDPISEHNRLYWYRQTLGQGPEFLTYFQNEAQLEKSRLLSDRFSAERPKGSFSTLEIQRTEQGDSAMYLCASSLVGPKAGELFFGEGSRLTVL.

This clone was detected only a few times. The CDR3 loop reads CASSFGLAGVDEQFF. The CDR3 nucleotides are TGCGCCAGCAGTTTCGGACTAGCGGGGGTGGATGAGCAGTTCTTC. The chain uses TRBV5-1 and TRBJ2-1; TRBD2 agrees at 13 bases. CDR1 is SGHRS, CDR2 YFSETQ, per germline. The J segment lost 8 bases and the V segment lost 5 bases, leaving 7 bases of the junction unmatched. This CDR3 has 15 amino acids.

The gene calls are TRBV6-5 and TRBJ1-2, with TRBD1 as a possible D gene (6 bases). V was pared by 0 bases and J by 3 bases, with 8 bases between. The CDR3 is 14 residues long. The germline V gene has CDR1 MNHEY and CDR2 SVGAGI. The chain's CDR3 is CASSYSGGDYGYTF. CDR3 DNA: TGTGCCAGCAGTTACTCGGGGGGCGACTATGGCTACACCTTC.

The gene calls are TRBV11-2 and TRBJ2-1; D ambiguous. CDR1 and CDR2 (germline): SGHAT, FQNNGV. V lost 5 bases, J lost 2 bases, and 10 bases lay in between. There are 14 residues in the CDR3. The CDR3 DNA reads as TGTGCCAGCAGCCCCTCGGGCCCCTACAATGAGCAGTTCTTC. It is translated as CASSPSGPYNEQFF.

The chain has TRBV14 and TRBJ2-3; D might be TRBD2 (5 bases). The length of the CDR3 is 19 residues. V was clipped by 0 bases and J by 0 bases, with 19 bases between them. Germline loops: CDR1 SGHDN, CDR2 FVKESK. The CDR3 loop is CASSQDPQRTVPSTDTQYF. The CDR3 DNA sequence: TGTGCCAGCAGCCAAGATCCCCAGCGGACTGTCCCTAGCACAGATACGCAGTATTTT.

The V and J genes are TRBV9 and TRBJ2-5; D unresolved. Per the germline V gene, CDR1 is SGDLS and CDR2 is YYNGEE. V lost 0 bases, J lost 4 bases, and 10 bases lay in between. The CDR3 is made up of 14 amino acids. The CDR3 spells CASSVVSTGETQYF. CDR3 coding DNA: TGTGCCAGCAGCGTAGTCTCTACCGGAGAGACCCAGTACTTC.

This clone was picked up a small number of times. The rearrangement uses TRBV2 and TRBJ2-3; 9 bases line up with TRBD2. CDR1 is SNHLY, CDR2 FYNNEI, per germline. The CDR3 totals 15 residues. The trim removed 6 bases at V and 1 base at J, leaving 5 bases unmatched. CDR3 in amino acids: CASSPRTSGTDTQYF. Written as DNA, the CDR3 is TGTGCCAGCAGCCCTCGGACTAGCGGCACAGATACGCAGTATTTT.

V is TRBV7-9 and J is TRBJ2-7; 7 bases line up with TRBD1. The V gene's germline CDR1 is SEHNR and CDR2 FQNEAQ (reference sequence). After removal of 5 bases from V and 4 bases from J, the junction contained 8 bases not matched to a gene. The CDR3 runs to 14 residues. The CDR3 here is CASSPRQGQYEQYF. CDR3 DNA: TGTGCCAGCAGCCCCCGACAGGGTCAATACGAGCAGTACTTC.

The V call is TRBV5-1, the J call TRBJ2-5; 8 bases are shared with TRBD1. CDR3 length equals 15 residues. Losses at the gene ends were 2 bases for V and 5 bases for J; bases not matched to a gene: 8. Germline loops: CDR1 SGHRS, CDR2 YFSETQ. This CDR3 reads CASSFNTGGSETQYF. The CDR3 region has the DNA TGCGCCAGCAGCTTTAACACAGGGGGGTCGGAGACCCAGTACTTC.

This clone was seen more than once but under ten times. The chain couples TRBV6-4 to TRBJ2-7; TRBD2 matches 7 bases. V lost 4 bases, J lost 2 bases, and 8 bases stayed unmatched. The CDR3 loop spans 15 amino acids. CDR1 is MRHNA and CDR2 is SNTAGT in the germline V gene. The CDR3 reads CASSGLAVLTYEQYF. The CDR3 region has the DNA TGTGCCAGCAGTGGGCTAGCGGTCCTAACCTACGAGCAGTACTTC.

The V call is TRBV7-9, the J call TRBJ1-5, with 10 bases lining up with TRBD1. There are 15 residues in the CDR3. J lost 7 bases, V lost 3 bases, and 6 bases had no gene match. The germline CDR1 and CDR2 sequences are SEHNR and FQNEAQ (reference sequence). The CDR3 spells CASSFGTGVGQPQHF. The CDR3 coding sequence is TGTGCCAGCAGCTTTGGGACAGGGGTAGGACAGCCCCAGCATTTT.

J is TRBJ2-3 and V is TRBV11-2, with D unresolved. V lost 1 base and J lost 0, with 11 bases in between. CDR3 size: 16 residues. Germline V gene lookup returns CDR1 SGHAT and CDR2 FQNNGV. The CDR3 is CASSLGLSLSTDTQYF. DNA of the CDR3: TGTGCCAGCAGCTTAGGTTTATCGCTAAGCACAGATACGCAGTATTTT.

The rearrangement joins TRBV7-9 to TRBJ1-1; the D is unclear. CDR1 and CDR2 (germline): SEHNR, FQNEAQ (reference sequence). V shed 5 bases and J shed 4 bases, with 11 bases lying between them. The CDR3 is 13 residues long. The CDR3 here is CASSLTEGTEAFF. The CDR3, as DNA: TGTGCCAGCAGCCTAACGGAGGGCACTGAAGCTTTCTTT.

This chain links TRBV7-9 with TRBJ2-5; D gene unclear. Germline assignment: CDR1 SEHNR and CDR2 FQNEAQ (reference sequence). The CDR3 spans 17 residues. V lost 0 bases and J lost 2, with 16 bases in between. CDR3 sequence reads: CASSLASRHGAQETQYF. The CDR3 DNA is TGTGCCAGCAGCTTAGCGTCGCGTCACGGTGCTCAAGAGACCCAGTACTTC.

This chain uses TRBV7-9 with TRBJ1-2; 10 bases line up with TRBD1. V shed 7 bases, J shed 2 bases, and the junction held 13 bases outside the gene matches. The CDR3 runs to 17 residues. The germline V gene encodes CDR1 SEHNR and CDR2 FQNEAQ (reference sequence). Here the CDR3 reads CASTHPWGTGENYGYTF. In DNA, the CDR3 is TGTGCCAGCACCCATCCCTGGGGGACAGGGGAAAACTATGGCTACACCTTC. Drawing the rest from reference TRBV7-9 and TRBJ1-2, the complete variable domain is DTGVSQNPRHKITKRGQNVTFRCDPISEHNRLYWYRQTLGQGPEFLTYFQNEAQLEKSRLLSDRFSAERPKGSFSTLEIQRTEQGDSAMYLCASTHPWGTGENYGYTFGSGTRLTVV.

Of note for this clone: Relative to the germline gene, one junction end is altered; a read error may explain this. Here the CDR3 DNA reads TGTGCTAGCAGCTCTAGCCCGGATACGCAGTATTTT. Translation gives CASSSSPDTQYF. This rearrangement joins TRBV7-7 to TRBJ2-3; TRBD2 might be the D (5 bases). There are 12 residues in the CDR3. Germline V gene data show CDR1 as SSHAT and CDR2 as FNYEAQ (reference sequence).

J is TRBJ1-2 and V is TRBV6-5; weak D call: TRBD1 (6 bases). CDR3 length: 15 residues. V lost 0 bases to trimming and J lost 4 bases, with 12 bases between them. CDR1 and CDR2 (germline): MNHEY, SVGAGI. The CDR3 is CASSYSTGTVYGYTF. The CDR3 bases are TGTGCCAGCAGTTACTCTACAGGGACGGTCTATGGCTACACCTTC.

V usage is TRBV15 and J usage is TRBJ1-1; 8 nucleotides align to TRBD1. The junction had 2 bases not matched to a gene; V was cut back by 2 bases and J by 0 bases. The CDR3 covers 15 residues. CDR1 is LNHNV and CDR2 is YYDKDF in the germline V gene (reference sequence). CDR3 bases: TGTGCCACCAGCAGAACGGACAGGGTGAACACTGAAGCTTTCTTT. It encodes CATSRTDRVNTEAFF.

This clone was seen a handful of times. This chain connects TRBV9 to TRBJ1-1, with a possible D match to TRBD1 (5 bases). Germline lookup yields CDR1 SGDLS and CDR2 YYNGEE. CDR3 size: 13 residues. V lost 0 bases, J lost 6 bases, and 9 bases lay in between. This CDR3 reads CASSVGRGSEAFF. The CDR3 region has the DNA TGTGCCAGCAGCGTAGGGAGGGGATCTGAAGCTTTCTTT.

The V gene is TRBV6-5, the J gene TRBJ1-3, with 7 bases identical to TRBD1. The CDR3 runs 14 residues. V lost 6 bases, J lost 5 bases, and 7 bases stayed unmatched. Germline values: CDR1 MNHEY, CDR2 SVGAGI. This CDR3 reads CASRHDRERNTIYF. CDR3 nucleotides: TGTGCCAGCAGGCATGACAGGGAGAGAAACACCATATATTTT.

This clone has more than one count but fewer than ten. The rearrangement links TRBV7-6 to TRBJ2-3; D is perhaps TRBD1 (5 bases). Trimming left V 2 bases short and J 4 bases short, with 10 bases between. The germline V gene encodes CDR1 SGHVS and CDR2 FNYEAQ. The CDR3 spans 14 residues. CDR3 nucleotide sequence: TGTGCCAGCAGCTTATCTTGGGGCCCAGATACGCAGTATTTT. Translated: CASSLSWGPDTQYF.

The table lists this clone with a count of one. V usage is TRBV5-1 and J usage is TRBJ2-5; 7 positions agree with TRBD1. From germline, CDR1 is SGHRS and CDR2 YFSETQ. The V segment lost 4 bases and the J segment 5 bases; nucleotides outside the gene matches: 8. The CDR3 length is 14 residues. The CDR3 DNA is TGCGCCAGCAGCAGCAGGACAGGCGAGGAGACCCAGTACTTC. Encoded protein: CASSSRTGEETQYF.

V usage is TRBV5-1 and J usage is TRBJ2-3, with D possibly being TRBD1 (5 bases). This CDR3 region has 16 residues. Germline CDR1 is SGHRS and CDR2 is YFSETQ. V lost 0 bases, J lost 1 base, and 12 bases lay in between. CDR3 sequence reads: CASSLGAGLGTDTQYF. The CDR3 nucleotides read TGCGCCAGCAGCTTGGGGGCAGGGCTGGGCACAGATACGCAGTATTTT.

CDR3 nucleotides: TGTGCCAGTAGTTTGTCCTGGATCTATGGCTACACCTTC. Amino acids: CASSLSWIYGYTF. This chain joins TRBV19 and TRBJ1-2; D gene ambiguous. Germline V gene sequence: CDR1 LNHDA, CDR2 SQIVND (reference sequence). The CDR3 consists of 13 residues. Trimming left V 5 bases short and J 4 bases short, with 11 bases between. Supplemented by reference TRBV19 and TRBJ1-2, the full variable domain reads DGGITQSPKYLFRKEGQNVTLSCEQNLNHDAMYWYRQDPGQGLRLIYYSQIVNDFQKGDIAEGYSVSREKKESFPLTVTSAQKNPTAFYLCASSLSWIYGYTFGSGTRLTVV.

Written as DNA, the CDR3 is TGTGCCAGCAGCCGGGAAGTACGAACCACAGATACGCAGTATTTT. This encodes CASSREVRTTDTQYF. The chain joins TRBV2 to TRBJ2-3; a possible D gene is TRBD2 (5 bases). V lost 6 bases and J 2 bases, leaving 15 bases between the germline ends. This CDR3 has 15 amino acids. Germline CDR1 SNHLY, CDR2 FYNNEI.

This clone has a single count. This chain connects TRBV7-9 to TRBJ2-2; weak D call: TRBD1 (5 bases). The germline V gene has CDR1 SEHNR and CDR2 FQNEAQ (reference sequence). V lost 3 bases and J 3 bases, leaving 8 bases between the germline ends. The CDR3 spans 14 residues. CDR3 sequence reads: CASSFRAYTGELFF. CDR3 nucleotide sequence: TGTGCCAGCAGCTTCAGGGCGTACACCGGGGAGCTGTTTTTT.

This chain uses TRBV7-2 with TRBJ1-5; D is unresolved. V dropped 5 bases and J dropped 9 bases, with 8 bases sitting between them. CDR1 and CDR2 from the germline V gene are SGHTA and FQGNSA. The CDR3 length is 11 residues. CDR3 region: CASSLKGPQHF. Here the CDR3 DNA reads TGTGCCAGCAGCCTTAAGGGGCCCCAGCATTTT. Variable domain in full (rest from reference TRBV7-2 and TRBJ1-5): GAGVSQSPSNKVTEKGKDVELRCDPISGHTALYWYRQSLGQGLEFLIYFQGNSAPDKSGLPSDRFSAERTGGSVSTLTIQRTQQEDSAVYLCASSLKGPQHFGDGTRLSIL.